This is a list of T cell receptor beta chains from one sample in a study of low-dose radiotherapy and immunotherapy resistance in tumors. TCRdb processed the reads anew with MiXCR; each CDR3 protein has one entry. The sample records some 94,000 distinct CDR3 sequences, roughly 20% being singletons. Sample: PBMCs, taken after low-dose radiotherapy plus immunotherapy. These receptors all stem from a female donor with ovarian cancer. The CDR3 runs from the conserved cysteine through the conserved F or W. A D gene is named only where the DNA matches it firmly. Rows may omit the clone size; those that give it use once, few, many or a size class.

clone size: many; J gene: TRBJ2-1; D gene: .; V gene: TRBV5-1; CDR3 protein: CASSMDPISNEQFF; CDR3 DNA: TGCGCCAGCAGCATGGACCCTATCAGCAATGAGCAGTTCTTC
clone size: .; J gene: TRBJ2-2; D gene: TRBD2; V gene: TRBV5-1; CDR3 protein: CASSPSGRGTGELFF; CDR3 DNA: TGCGCCAGCAGTCCTAGCGGGAGGGGCACCGGGGAGCTGTTTTTT
clone size: .; J gene: TRBJ2-1; D gene: TRBD1; V gene: TRBV18; CDR3 protein: CASSPSRDRGYNEQFF; CDR3 DNA: TGTGCCAGCTCACCAAGTAGGGACAGGGGATACAATGAGCAGTTCTTC
clone size: few; J gene: TRBJ2-1; D gene: .; V gene: TRBV27; CDR3 protein: CASSLVRSWGVSYNEQFF; CDR3 DNA: TGTGCCAGCAGTTTAGTGCGTAGTTGGGGGGTCTCCTACAATGAGCAGTTCTTC
clone size: many; J gene: TRBJ2-3; D gene: TRBD2; V gene: TRBV2; CDR3 protein: CASSDGTSDTDTQYF; CDR3 DNA: TGTGCCAGCAGTGATGGGACTAGCGACACAGATACGCAGTATTTT
clone size: .; J gene: TRBJ1-5; D gene: .; V gene: TRBV6-6; CDR3 protein: CASSPKKEQPHHF; CDR3 DNA: TGTGCTAGCAGCCCAAAGAAGGAACAGCCCCATCATTTT
clone size: .; J gene: TRBJ2-7; D gene: .; V gene: TRBV21-1; CDR3 protein: CASSKTLRDRGYEQYF; CDR3 DNA: TGTGCCAGCAGCAAGACCTTGAGGGACAGGGGCTACGAGCAGTACTTC
clone size: many; J gene: TRBJ1-1; D gene: TRBD1; V gene: TRBV6-2/TRBV6-3; CDR3 protein: CASRESRGRLNTEAFF; CDR3 DNA: TGTGCCAGCAGGGAATCAAGGGGGCGGTTGAACACTGAAGCTTTCTTT
clone size: many; J gene: TRBJ2-7; D gene: .; V gene: TRBV5-1; CDR3 protein: CASSPAGSYEQYF; CDR3 DNA: TGCGCCAGCAGCCCGGCGGGCTCCTACGAGCAGTACTTC
clone size: many; J gene: TRBJ2-6; D gene: TRBD1; V gene: TRBV4-3; CDR3 protein: CASSQGVDRGRSSGANVLTF; CDR3 DNA: TGCGCCAGCAGCCAAGGCGTGGACAGGGGAAGGTCCTCTGGGGCCAACGTCCTGACTTTC
clone size: many; J gene: TRBJ2-5; D gene: .; V gene: TRBV5-6; CDR3 protein: CASSSRVVETQYF; CDR3 DNA: TGTGCCAGCAGCTCCAGGGTGGTAGAGACCCAGTACTTC
clone size: many; J gene: TRBJ1-1; D gene: .; V gene: TRBV2; CDR3 protein: CASSGDYTEAFF; CDR3 DNA: TGTGCCAGCAGCGGGGACTACACTGAAGCTTTCTTT
clone size: many; J gene: TRBJ2-5; D gene: .; V gene: TRBV23-1; CDR3 protein: CASDSPSKVTQYF; CDR3 DNA: TGCGCCAGCGACAGCCCCTCTAAGGTGACCCAGTACTTC
clone size: many; J gene: TRBJ1-1; D gene: .; V gene: TRBV7-6; CDR3 protein: CASSFRVKTEAFF; CDR3 DNA: TGTGCCAGCAGCTTCAGGGTTAAGACTGAAGCTTTCTTT
clone size: many; J gene: TRBJ1-1; D gene: .; V gene: TRBV6-2/TRBV6-3; CDR3 protein: CASSYAGVMNTEAFF; CDR3 DNA: TGTGCCAGCAGTTACGCGGGCGTTATGAACACTGAAGCTTTCTTT
clone size: many; J gene: TRBJ2-1; D gene: .; V gene: TRBV11-2; CDR3 protein: CASSPTVSSYNEQFF; CDR3 DNA: TGTGCCAGCAGCCCGACGGTCTCTTCCTACAATGAGCAGTTCTTC
clone size: many; J gene: TRBJ1-2; D gene: .; V gene: TRBV7-2; CDR3 protein: CASSLAGEGYGYTF; CDR3 DNA: TGTGCCAGCAGCTTAGCAGGGGAAGGCTATGGCTACACCTTC
clone size: many; J gene: TRBJ2-3; D gene: TRBD2; V gene: TRBV4-1; CDR3 protein: CASSQGRLAGFTDTQYF; CDR3 DNA: TGCGCCAGCAGCCAAGGTCGTCTAGCGGGGTTCACAGATACGCAGTATTTT
clone size: many; J gene: TRBJ1-3; D gene: .; V gene: TRBV19; CDR3 protein: CASSSIRRGVSGNTIYF; CDR3 DNA: TGTGCCAGTAGTAGCATTAGACGGGGAGTCTCTGGAAACACCATATATTTT
clone size: .; J gene: TRBJ2-3; D gene: TRBD2; V gene: TRBV25-1; CDR3 protein: CASSSSGASTDTQYF; CDR3 DNA: TGTGCCAGCAGTAGTAGCGGGGCTAGCACAGATACGCAGTATTTT
clone size: few; J gene: TRBJ1-2; D gene: .; V gene: TRBV28; CDR3 protein: CASSSQATGTANYGYTF; CDR3 DNA: TGTGCCAGCAGTTCCCAAGCTACAGGGACCGCTAACTATGGCTACACCTTC
clone size: many; J gene: TRBJ1-3; D gene: .; V gene: TRBV7-2; CDR3 protein: CASSSTRNTIYF; CDR3 DNA: TGTGCCAGCAGCTCGACGAGAAACACCATATATTTT
clone size: many; J gene: TRBJ2-6; D gene: .; V gene: TRBV12-3/TRBV12-4; CDR3 protein: CASSFVTGANVLTF; CDR3 DNA: TGTGCCAGCAGTTTCGTTACTGGGGCCAACGTCCTGACTTTC
clone size: .; J gene: TRBJ2-5; D gene: .; V gene: TRBV10-3; CDR3 protein: CAIGRETQYF; CDR3 DNA: TGTGCCATCGGGAGGGAGACCCAGTACTTC
clone size: many; J gene: TRBJ2-5; D gene: TRBD2; V gene: TRBV19; CDR3 protein: CASRPMGLAGEETQYF; CDR3 DNA: TGTGCCAGTAGGCCAATGGGACTAGCGGGAGAAGAGACCCAGTACTTC
clone size: .; J gene: TRBJ1-1; D gene: .; V gene: TRBV2; CDR3 protein: CASSTGFTEAFF; CDR3 DNA: TGTGCCAGCAGCACAGGGTTCACTGAAGCTTTCTTT
clone size: many; J gene: TRBJ2-3; D gene: .; V gene: TRBV5-6; CDR3 protein: CASSFLSRTTDTQYF; CDR3 DNA: TGTGCCAGCAGCTTTTTATCCAGGACCACAGATACGCAGTATTTT
clone size: many; J gene: TRBJ1-5; D gene: .; V gene: TRBV7-9; CDR3 protein: CASSLTDNQPQHF; CDR3 DNA: TGTGCCAGCAGCTTAACGGATAATCAGCCCCAGCATTTT
clone size: many; J gene: TRBJ2-7; D gene: .; V gene: TRBV19; CDR3 protein: CASSQYSSYEQYF; CDR3 DNA: TGTGCCTCGTCCCAATACTCTTCCTACGAGCAGTACTTC
clone size: many; J gene: TRBJ2-5; D gene: TRBD1; V gene: TRBV5-1; CDR3 protein: CASSGIRQGAGETQYF; CDR3 DNA: TGCGCCAGCAGTGGAATCAGACAGGGGGCAGGAGAGACCCAGTACTTC
clone size: many; J gene: TRBJ2-7; D gene: .; V gene: TRBV9; CDR3 protein: CASSVGRARSEQYF; CDR3 DNA: TGTGCCAGCAGCGTAGGCCGGGCTAGGTCTGAGCAGTACTTC
clone size: many; J gene: TRBJ1-6; D gene: .; V gene: TRBV6-2/TRBV6-3; CDR3 protein: CASGGVPSSYNSPLHF; CDR3 DNA: TGTGCCAGCGGGGGAGTACCGAGCTCCTATAATTCACCCCTCCACTTT
clone size: many; J gene: TRBJ1-2; D gene: TRBD1; V gene: TRBV7-2; CDR3 protein: CASSLVWGQGANYGYTF; CDR3 DNA: TGTGCCAGCAGCTTAGTATGGGGACAGGGGGCGAACTATGGCTACACCTTC
clone size: many; J gene: TRBJ1-2; D gene: .; V gene: TRBV6-2/TRBV6-3; CDR3 protein: CASSEGDRYYGYTF; CDR3 DNA: TGTGCCAGCAGCGAGGGCGATCGGTACTATGGCTACACCTTC
clone size: many; J gene: TRBJ2-1; D gene: TRBD2; V gene: TRBV6-5; CDR3 protein: CASRTSGRTDEQFF; CDR3 DNA: TGTGCCAGTCGGACTAGCGGGAGGACCGATGAGCAGTTCTTC
clone size: .; J gene: TRBJ1-5; D gene: TRBD1; V gene: TRBV5-1; CDR3 protein: CASSWDSSDQPQHF; CDR3 DNA: TGCGCCAGCAGCTGGGACAGTTCCGATCAGCCCCAGCATTTT